This T cell receptor (beta chain) appears in the sequencing data of a study of T cell clonotyping in hematopoietic cell transplantation. A word on this clone: As yet, its antigen is unknown.

Whole-study findings and limits: Broader posttransplant TCR repertoire diversity was predicted by graft donor and pretransplant recipient Inverse Simpson Index values.

Clones were read by immunoSEQ multiplex PCR, and TCRdb kept only the in-frame ones, dropping some. The sample carries about 8,000 clones, about 94% recorded once. The V gene's germline CDR1 is SNHLY and CDR2 FYNNEI. V lost 2 bases and J lost 6, with 11 bases in between. CDR3 length equals 13 residues. This chain connects TRBV2 to TRBJ2-7; D remains ambiguous. The sample was peripheral blood mononuclear cells, taken 30 days after allogeneic stem cell transplant. The sequence came from a male patient aged 55 to 69 who had an allogeneic stem cell transplant from an unrelated donor, so T cells may come from the graft donor. Some clones in this sample may be carry-over from other donors' samples. In DNA, the CDR3 is TGTGCCAGCAGTGAACTGTCCCGCGGCGAGCAGTACTTC. Encoded protein: CASSELSRGEQYF.